One and the same sample provided the 21 T cell receptor beta chains below, sequenced in a study of blood T cell repertoires in COVID-19. This table comes from immunoSEQ multiplex PCR, and its TCRdb copy is limited to in-frame clones, with some not included. This table has 180,000 or so clones, about 88% appearing once. The sequenced sample was peripheral blood. These receptors all come from a man between 18 and 29 years old with acute or convalescent COVID-19.

This clone showed up just once. V gene TRBV28 combines with J gene TRBJ2-1, with D tentatively TRBD2 (7 bases). The germline V and J ends were trimmed by 5 bases and 5 bases, with 19 bases remaining between them. Germline CDR1 reads MDHEN; CDR2 reads SYDVKM. The CDR3 consists of 16 residues. As DNA, the CDR3 is TGTGCCAGCAGTCCCCAGGGTGGCGGGGGCCACAATGAGCAGTTCTTC. Translating it yields CASSPQGGGGHNEQFF.

The rearrangement joins TRBV3-1 (or the pseudogene TRBV3-2) to TRBJ1-1; D is uncertain. CDR3 length: 13 amino acids. The ends were cut back, 2 bases at V and 1 base at J, with 5 bases in the middle. Germline CDR1 reads LGHDT; CDR2 reads YNNKEL (reference sequence). In nucleotides, the CDR3 is TGTGCCAGCAGCCAACCCTCGAACACTGAAGCTTTCTTT. Translated, it gives CASSQPSNTEAFF.

This clone was detected only once. The V gene is TRBV7-2, the J gene TRBJ2-1, with D possibly matching TRBD2 (5 bases). CDR1 and CDR2 from the germline V gene are SGHTA and FQGNSA. V shed 0 bases and J shed 3 bases, with 6 bases lying between them. This CDR3 spans 14 amino acids. The CDR3 DNA follows: TGTGCCAGCAGCTTAGCTCGGGACTACAATGAGCAGTTCTTC. Amino acid sequence: CASSLARDYNEQFF.

The V call is TRBV10-3, the J call TRBJ1-1; 7 nucleotides line up with TRBD1. CDR1 is ENHRY and CDR2 is SYGVKD in the germline V gene. The CDR3 loop spans 15 amino acids. V lost 6 bases, J lost 2 bases, and 9 bases stayed unmatched. The CDR3 spells CAIRSGGRGNTEAFF. CDR3 nucleotides: TGTGCCATCAGATCAGGGGGTAGGGGAAACACTGAAGCTTTCTTT.

The chain recombines TRBV2 with TRBJ1-5; the D is unclear. CDR1 is SNHLY, CDR2 FYNNEI, per germline. V dropped 6 bases and J dropped 7 bases, with 13 bases sitting between them. CDR3 size: 13 residues. The CDR3 loop reads CASRGQVQQPQHF. The DNA for the CDR3 is TGTGCCAGCAGAGGTCAGGTCCAACAGCCCCAGCATTTT.

The V call is TRBV3-1 (or the pseudogene TRBV3-2), the J call TRBJ1-1; 7 bases line up with TRBD1. Germline CDR1 and CDR2: LGHDT and YNNKEL (reference sequence). This CDR3 has 15 residues. Trimming removed 4 bases from V and 1 base from J; junction bases left unmatched: 6. The CDR3 region has the DNA TGTGCCAGCAGCCGTGAAGGGGGCTCGAACACTGAAGCTTTCTTT. It translates to CASSREGGSNTEAFF.

The chain combines TRBV19 with TRBJ1-5, with D unclear. Deletions cut 5 bases from V and 2 bases from J, with 7 bases between. From germline, CDR1 is LNHDA and CDR2 SQIVND (reference sequence). The CDR3 extends over 13 amino acids. DNA for the CDR3: TGTGCCAGTAGTCGAGGAGGCAATCAGCCCCAGCATTTT. Translating gives CASSRGGNQPQHF.

This clone was detected a few times. The genes are TRBV28 and TRBJ2-7; D might be TRBD2 (5 bases). The CDR3 loop spans 12 amino acids. Germline CDR1 MDHEN, CDR2 SYDVKM. The V gene lost 4 bases and the J gene lost 4 bases, with 8 bases spanning the gap. The CDR3 bases are TGTGCCAGCAGTTCGGAGGAGTACGAGCAGTACGTC. Translated: CASSSEEYEQYV.

The DNA of the CDR3 is TGTGCCAGCAGCGTTGGGCCCGGGAACACTGAAGCTTTCTTT. This gives the protein CASSVGPGNTEAFF. This rearrangement joins TRBV9 to TRBJ1-1, with D unresolved. CDR1 and CDR2 (germline): SGDLS, YYNGEE. The CDR3 sequence is 14 residues long. V lost 2 bases to trimming and J lost 1 base, with 9 bases between them.

The chain links TRBV6-2 or TRBV6-3 to TRBJ1-2; D gene uncertain. CDR3 size: 13 residues. Trimming took off 5 bases at V and 1 base at J, with 8 bases between the two ends. CDR1 is MNHEY and CDR2 is SVGEGT in the germline V gene. CDR3 in DNA: TGTGCCAGCAGTGACGGGGATAACTATGGCTACACCTTC. Protein: CASSDGDNYGYTF.

This chain links TRBV2 with TRBJ1-6; perhaps TRBD1 as D (5 bases). The CDR3 spans 13 residues. Trimming pared 7 bases from V and 7 bases from J, leaving 11 bases between. Germline V lookup: CDR1 SNHLY, CDR2 FYNNEI. The CDR3 sequence: CASMTVPNSPLHF. In DNA, the CDR3 is TGTGCCAGCATGACAGTCCCGAATTCACCCCTCCACTTT.

This clone was seen only once. The chain recombines TRBV19 with TRBJ1-2; 8 positions agree with TRBD1. The CDR3 runs to 15 residues. Germline assignment: CDR1 LNHDA and CDR2 SQIVND (reference sequence). V trimming: 5 bases; J trimming: 11 bases; junction bases outside the gene matches: 16. CDR3 in amino acids: CASSDRDRPFMVYTF. CDR3 DNA: TGTGCCAGTAGTGACCGGGACAGGCCTTTCATGGTGTACACCTTC.

V and J are TRBV6-5 and TRBJ1-2; weak D call: TRBD1 (6 bases). The CDR3 has 13 residues. CDR1 and CDR2 from the germline V gene are MNHEY and SVGAGI. Between the trimmed V and J ends, which lost 10 bases and 5 bases, there was a span of 17 bases. CDR3 nucleotides: TGTGCCACCTCTCAGGGAGGGGGATATGGCTACACCTTC. The encoded protein is CATSQGGGYGYTF.

The chain joins TRBV2 to TRBJ1-2; D unclear. The CDR3 is 13 amino acids. Germline V gene sequence: CDR1 SNHLY, CDR2 FYNNEI. V lost 2 bases to trimming and J lost 8 bases, with 12 bases between them. The CDR3 nucleotides read TGTGCCAGCAGTGAAATGCGGGCTGGAGGCTACACCTTC. Its translation is CASSEMRAGGYTF.

The V gene is TRBV19, the J gene TRBJ1-5; D is unclear. Trimming removed 4 bases from V and 0 bases from J, with 10 bases in between. The germline CDR1 and CDR2 sequences are LNHDA and SQIVND (reference sequence). CDR3 length: 15 residues. The CDR3 DNA sequence: TGTGCCAGTAGTACCCGAGGAGCTAGCAATCAGCCCCAGCATTTT. Amino acids: CASSTRGASNQPQHF.

This chain uses TRBV30 with TRBJ1-1, with a tentative D call TRBD1 (6 bases). Germline loops: CDR1 GTSNPN, CDR2 SVGIG (reference sequence). V dropped 7 bases and J dropped 2 bases, with 14 bases sitting between them. The CDR3 loop spans 13 amino acids. CDR3 in amino acids: CAYFNRANTEAFF. The DNA of the CDR3 is TGTGCCTATTTTAACAGGGCCAACACTGAAGCTTTCTTT.

This chain joins TRBV6-5 and TRBJ1-4, with D possibly TRBD1 on 6 matching bases. CDR1 and CDR2 (germline): MNHEY, SVGAGI. CDR3 length: 14 residues. Trimming left V 4 bases short and J 1 base short, with 7 bases between. The CDR3 DNA reads TGTGCCAGCAGTTCGGACAGAACTAATGAAAAACTGTTTTTT. This encodes CASSSDRTNEKLFF.

The rearrangement uses TRBV7-9 and TRBJ2-7; 11 bases are shared with TRBD1. V trimming: 4 bases; J trimming: 5 bases; junction bases outside the gene matches: 7. Germline V lookup: CDR1 SEHNR, CDR2 FQNEAQ (reference sequence). This CDR3 comprises 15 residues. The CDR3, as DNA: TGTGCCAGCAGCTCTCCGGACAGGGGGCTGAACGAGCAGTACTTC. As protein: CASSSPDRGLNEQYF.

The chain joins TRBV25-1 to TRBJ1-6; 7 bases agree with TRBD1. This CDR3 is 15 amino acids long. The J segment lost 8 bases and the V segment lost 3 bases, leaving 7 bases of the junction unmatched. Germline assignment: CDR1 MGHDK and CDR2 SYGVNS. As DNA, the CDR3 is TGTGCCAGCAGTGATTTTAACAGGGGATATTCACCCCTCCACTTT. Its protein is CASSDFNRGYSPLHF.

J is TRBJ1-1 and V is TRBV11-2; D may be TRBD1 (6 bases). Germline values: CDR1 SGHAT, CDR2 FQNNGV. The CDR3 is 15 amino acids. V shed 1 base and J shed 2 bases, with 11 bases lying between them. The CDR3 sequence: CASSLVGTINTEAFF. The CDR3 coding sequence is TGTGCCAGCAGCTTAGTAGGGACAATCAACACTGAAGCTTTCTTT.

The chain links TRBV20-1 to TRBJ1-1; TRBD1 aligns across 10 bases. The V and J ends lost 3 bases and 2 bases, in that order; junction bases with no gene match: 3. This CDR3 is built from 14 residues. Germline CDR1 DFQATT, CDR2 SNEGSKA (reference sequence). This chain's CDR3 is CSASGDRGNTEAFF. CDR3 nucleotide sequence: TGCAGTGCTAGTGGGGACAGGGGAAACACTGAAGCTTTCTTT.